What follows are 20 T cell receptor beta chains derived from one specimen sequenced in a study of blood T cell repertoires in COVID-19. Libraries were prepared by immunoSEQ multiplex PCR; TCRdb keeps only in-frame clonotypes and omits some of them. The data show roughly 38,000 clones, roughly nine tenths seen once. The sample consisted of peripheral blood. The receptors stem from a man between 70 and 80 years old with acute or convalescent COVID-19.

J is TRBJ2-3 and V is TRBV2; 10 bases align to TRBD1. The length of the CDR3 is 16 residues. V gave up 5 bases and J gave up 3 bases; unmatched junction bases: 8. Germline V CDR1 and CDR2: SNHLY, FYNNEI. CDR3 in DNA: TGTGCCAGCAGTATTACCGGGACAGGGGTGACAGATACGCAGTATTTT. Its translation is CASSITGTGVTDTQYF.

The V and J genes are TRBV28 and TRBJ2-3, with D perhaps TRBD2 (6 bases). The CDR3 covers 17 residues. With 3 bases removed from V and 2 bases from J, the gap between germline ends came to 18 bases. Germline CDR1 is MDHEN and CDR2 is SYDVKM. The CDR3 nucleotides read TGTGCCAGCAGTTTCTCGGGAGACCCTATATACACAGATACGCAGTATTTT. Its protein is CASSFSGDPIYTDTQYF.

This clone was observed once. The chain links TRBV18 to TRBJ2-7; the match to TRBD1 covers 8 bases. The CDR3 extends over 17 amino acids. The V segment lost 4 bases and the J segment 5 bases; nucleotides outside the gene matches: 16. Per the germline V gene, CDR1 is KGHSH and CDR2 is LQKENI. DNA of the CDR3: TGTGCCAGCTCACTAAACAACCCGGGACAGGCGGTTCACGAGCAGTACTTC. This codes for CASSLNNPGQAVHEQYF.

The gene calls are TRBV12-5 and TRBJ2-4, with 11 bases identical to TRBD2. Looked up from germline, CDR1 is LGHNT and CDR2 is FRNRAP. V dropped 6 bases and J dropped 1; count of bases not matched to a gene: 11. The CDR3 has 18 residues. The CDR3 nucleotides are TGTGCTAGTGGCCCCGGGATAGCGGGAGGGCGTGCCAAAAACATTCAGTACTTC. The encoded protein is CASGPGIAGGRAKNIQYF.

This clone is a singleton in its sample. In nucleotides, the CDR3 is TGCGCCAGCAGCCAAGCTGCGACTAGCGGTTACGAGCAGTACTTC. It specifies CASSQAATSGYEQYF. The rearrangement joins TRBV4-1 to TRBJ2-7; 9 bases agree with TRBD2. Losses at the gene ends were 1 base for V and 4 bases for J; bases not matched to a gene: 5. The CDR3 length is 15 residues. From germline, CDR1 is MGHRA and CDR2 YSYEKL.

This clone was found a few times. This chain links TRBV5-1 with TRBJ1-4, with a weak D call TRBD1 (6 bases). Germline lookup yields CDR1 SGHRS and CDR2 YFSETQ. CDR3 length: 14 amino acids. Trimming took off 0 bases at V and 4 bases at J, with 7 bases between the two ends. Here the CDR3 reads CASSLGQDNEKLFF. CDR3 DNA: TGCGCCAGCAGCTTGGGACAGGATAATGAAAAACTGTTTTTT.

CDR3 amino acids: CASSLASQRESNEQYF. Written as DNA, the CDR3 is TGTGCCAGCAGCTTGGCCTCCCAGCGGGAGTCCAACGAGCAGTACTTC. The rearrangement joins TRBV5-4 to TRBJ2-7; 8 nucleotides match TRBD2. The CDR3 is made up of 16 amino acids. CDR1 is SGHNT and CDR2 is YYREEE in the germline V gene (reference sequence). J lost 5 bases, V lost 0 bases, and 10 bases had no gene match.

In DNA, the CDR3 is TGTGCCAGCACCCCGACAGGGCCTACCTATGGCTACACCTTC. It yields the protein CASTPTGPTYGYTF. V usage is TRBV6-5 and J usage is TRBJ1-2; TRBD1 aligns across 7 bases. This CDR3 is 14 amino acids long. Germline V CDR1 and CDR2: MNHEY, SVGAGI. J gave up 4 bases and V 7 bases, and 9 bases lay outside the gene matches.

The CDR3 is CASSFGPTLNTQYF. The CDR3, as DNA: TGTGCCAGCAGTTTCGGCCCGACTCTCAATACGCAGTATTTT. The rearrangement links TRBV6-2 or TRBV6-3 to TRBJ2-3; D call uncertain. Looked up from germline, CDR1 is MNHEY and CDR2 is SVGEGT. CDR3 length: 14 amino acids. V was cut by 4 bases and J by 7 bases, with 15 bases left in between.

The chain has TRBV7-6 and TRBJ1-2; TRBD1 matches 7 bases. Trimming at V came to 0 bases and at J to 2 bases, leaving 3 bases not matched to a gene. This CDR3 is built from 15 residues. Germline CDR1 SGHVS, CDR2 FNYEAQ. The CDR3 nucleotides read TGTGCCAGCAGCTTAGCCCGGACAGGCAACTATGGCTACACCTTC. This gives the protein CASSLARTGNYGYTF.

V usage is TRBV7-9 and J usage is TRBJ2-3; TRBD1 matches 7 bases. This CDR3 region has 15 residues. V trimming: 5 bases; J trimming: 3 bases; junction bases outside the gene matches: 8. The germline V gene has CDR1 SEHNR and CDR2 FQNEAQ (reference sequence). The CDR3 sequence is CASSRDSGRTDTQYF. CDR3 DNA sequence: TGTGCCAGCAGCCGGGACAGCGGACGGACAGATACGCAGTATTTT.

The rearrangement links TRBV11-3 to TRBJ2-5; D unclear. Germline V gene lookup returns CDR1 SGHNT and CDR2 YENEEA. This CDR3 has 13 amino acids. Trimming shortened V by 5 bases and J by 3 bases, and 10 bases separated the two germline ends. The CDR3 DNA is TGTGCCAGCAGCACCGTCGGAGAAGAGACCCAGTACTTC. It encodes CASSTVGEETQYF.

V gene TRBV27 combines with J gene TRBJ2-3, with a weak D call TRBD1 (7 bases). Germline assignment: CDR1 MNHEY and CDR2 SMNVEV (reference sequence). This CDR3 has 14 amino acids. Trimming took 5 bases from V and 2 from J, leaving 11 bases between them. CDR3 sequence (DNA): TGTGCCAGCAGTGCGGGACAGATCACAGATACGCAGTATTTT. It codes for CASSAGQITDTQYF.

The V gene is TRBV15, the J gene TRBJ1-4; 7 nucleotides agree with TRBD1. CDR3 length: 15 amino acids. Unmatched junction bases numbered 4, after V lost 2 bases and J lost 4 bases. Germline values: CDR1 LNHNV, CDR2 YYDKDF (reference sequence). The CDR3 loop is CATSRTGTVNEKLFF. CDR3 nucleotides: TGTGCCACCAGCAGAACCGGGACAGTTAATGAAAAACTGTTTTTT. The full variable domain, its missing parts supplied by reference TRBV15 and TRBJ1-4, is DAMVIQNPRYQVTQFGKPVTLSCSQTLNHNVMYWYQQKSSQAPKLLFHYYDKDFNNEADTPDNFQSRRPNTSFCFLDIRSPGLGDTAMYLCATSRTGTVNEKLFFGSGTQLSVL.

The chain combines TRBV2 with TRBJ2-3; D possibly corresponds to TRBD1 (6 bases). The CDR3 has 13 residues. Germline V gene sequence: CDR1 SNHLY, CDR2 FYNNEI. V was shortened by 5 bases and J by 6 bases, with 12 bases between the two germline ends. This CDR3 reads CASSPGTLDTQYF. The CDR3 bases are TGTGCCAGCAGTCCAGGGACATTGGATACGCAGTATTTT.

This rearrangement joins TRBV27 to TRBJ1-5; D uncertain. The CDR3 is made up of 15 amino acids. Trimming pared 0 bases from V and 6 bases from J, leaving 12 bases between. Germline assignment: CDR1 MNHEY and CDR2 SMNVEV (reference sequence). The DNA for the CDR3 is TGTGCCAGCAGTTTATCTCCCGGGGAGGGTCAGCCCCAGCATTTT. Translated, it gives CASSLSPGEGQPQHF.

V usage is TRBV3-1 (or the pseudogene TRBV3-2) and J usage is TRBJ2-7, with D unresolved. V shed 1 base and J shed 2 bases, with 3 bases lying between them. Germline V gives CDR1 LGHDT, CDR2 YNNKEL (reference sequence). This CDR3 contains 12 residues. In DNA, the CDR3 is TGTGCCAGCAGCCAAGCAGCCTACGAGCAGTACTTC. Amino acid sequence: CASSQAAYEQYF.

The chain uses TRBV27 and TRBJ1-2; 11 positions match TRBD1. The CDR3 spans 17 residues. The junction had 9 bases not matched to a gene; V was cut back by 5 bases and J by 1 base. CDR1 and CDR2 from the germline V gene are MNHEY and SMNVEV (reference sequence). CDR3 nucleotides: TGTGCCAGCAGTATCCGGGACAGGGGGTGGTTTAACTATGGCTACACCTTC. It specifies CASSIRDRGWFNYGYTF.

This clone was counted once. V usage is TRBV19 and J usage is TRBJ2-1, with 9 bases aligning to TRBD2. Germline V gene sequence: CDR1 LNHDA, CDR2 SQIVND (reference sequence). Losses at the gene ends were 6 bases for V and 6 bases for J; bases not matched to a gene: 6. This CDR3 spans 14 amino acids. The CDR3 coding sequence is TGTGCCAGTAGGCGGGGGGGCAGTTTCAATGAGCAGTTCTTC. This encodes CASRRGGSFNEQFF.

Details on this clone: The junction shows a germline mismatch at one end, possibly a read error. The CDR3 coding sequence is TGCATCCAGGGGTTGGGCTACGAGCAGTACTTC. This translates into CIQGLGYEQYF. The chain carries TRBV6-5 and TRBJ2-7, with D possibly being TRBD1 (6 bases). The CDR3 loop spans 11 amino acids. Germline V lookup: CDR1 MNHEY, CDR2 SVGAGI.